This T cell receptor beta chain was observed in a study of T cell responses to AZD1222 COVID-19 vaccine. General observations from the study: Clonal diversity may have been underestimated, and the donors were mostly white British, with more females than males.

Assay used: immunoSEQ multiplex PCR; TCRdb lists only in-frame clones, some missing. The data contain around 53,000 clones, 75% to 90% of them singletons. V was clipped by 2 bases and J by 5 bases, with 12 bases between them. Germline CDR1 and CDR2: MDHEN and SYDVKM. CDR3 length: 14 amino acids. Concerning this clone itself: Antigen: not known.

The sample here was peripheral blood, taken on day 0 of MenACWY control vaccination. The chain links TRBV28 to TRBJ1-2, with a possible D match to TRBD1 (5 bases). The clonotype was recovered from an adult in good health. DNA for the CDR3: TGTGCCAGCAGTTTAAGGGAGACAGATTATGGCTACACCTTC. Encoded protein: CASSLRETDYGYTF.